One and the same sample provided the 32 T cell receptor beta chains below, sequenced in a study of control samples from healthy donors and cancer patients. Clones were sequenced by immunoSEQ multiplex PCR, and TCRdb holds only the in-frame ones, with some missing. The table shows 150,000 or so clones, with about 91% occurring only once. Sample: blood. The receptors originated from a man younger than 35 in good health.

V and J are TRBV14 and TRBJ2-1, with 7 bases matching TRBD2. The germline V gene encodes CDR1 SGHDN and CDR2 FVKESK. The CDR3 is made up of 15 amino acids. With V trimmed by 4 bases and J by 6 bases, 9 bases remained unmatched. The CDR3 coding sequence is TGTGCCAGCAGCCTAGCAATCGGGGGGACCAATGAGCAGTTCTTC. Protein sequence: CASSLAIGGTNEQFF.

The chain employs TRBV19 and TRBJ2-3; D gene ambiguous. CDR1 LNHDA and CDR2 SQIVND come from the germline V gene (reference sequence). Trimming left V 3 bases short and J 3 bases short, with 22 bases between. CDR3 length: 18 residues. The CDR3 region is CASSIRILDPSFTDTQYF. As DNA, the CDR3 is TGTGCCAGTAGTATTCGGATATTGGACCCTTCATTTACAGATACGCAGTATTTT.

V and J are TRBV27 and TRBJ2-2; D possibly corresponds to TRBD1 (6 bases). The CDR3 has 15 amino acids. The germline V and J ends were trimmed by 3 bases and 7 bases, with 15 bases remaining between them. The V gene's germline CDR1 is MNHEY and CDR2 SMNVEV (reference sequence). The DNA of the CDR3 is TGTGCCAGCAGTTTGACAGGTCCGCCGGGCGGGGAGCTGTTTTTT. Translation: CASSLTGPPGGELFF.

The table lists this clone with many counts. The rearrangement links TRBV9 to TRBJ2-3; TRBD1 or TRBD2 may be the D gene (5 bases each). Trimming stripped 6 bases from V and 1 base from J, with 12 bases between. Looked up from germline, CDR1 is SGDLS and CDR2 is YYNGEE. The CDR3 sequence is 14 residues long. The CDR3 reads CASTGTTGTDTQYF. In DNA form, the CDR3 reads TGTGCCAGCACTGGGACCACCGGCACAGATACGCAGTATTTT.

The rearrangement uses TRBV2 and TRBJ1-1; D is unclear. The germline gives CDR1 SNHLY, CDR2 FYNNEI. Trimming pared 6 bases from V and 0 bases from J, leaving 11 bases between. The CDR3 is 14 residues long. CDR3 bases: TGTGCCAGCAGACCCGACACTCTGAACACTGAAGCTTTCTTT. This gives the protein CASRPDTLNTEAFF. The full variable domain, its missing parts supplied by reference TRBV2 and TRBJ1-1, is EPEVTQTPSHQVTQMGQEVILRCVPISNHLYFYWYRQILGQKVEFLVSFYNNEISEKSEIFDDQFSVERPDGSNFTLKIRSTKLEDSAMYFCASRPDTLNTEAFFGQGTRLTVV.

This clone was seen more than once but under ten times. This rearrangement joins TRBV4-2 to TRBJ2-2; the D gene is possibly TRBD1 (5 bases). Between the trimmed V and J ends, which lost 6 bases and 6 bases, there was a span of 11 bases. Germline V CDR1 and CDR2: LGHNA, YNFKEQ. This CDR3 comprises 13 residues. CDR3 protein: CASRGLGAGELFF. The CDR3 region has the DNA TGTGCCAGCAGGGGGCTAGGAGCCGGGGAGCTGTTTTTT.

As DNA, the CDR3 is TGTGCCAGCAGCTTCTGGGCGCAAGTCACTGAAGCTTTCTTT. It encodes CASSFWAQVTEAFF. The chain uses TRBV5-6 and TRBJ1-1, with no clear D. Looked up from germline, CDR1 is SGHDT and CDR2 is YYEEEE. Deletions cut 2 bases from V and 4 bases from J, with 12 bases between. CDR3 size: 14 residues.

The chain combines TRBV11-2 with TRBJ2-1; possibly TRBD2 for D (6 bases). The length of the CDR3 is 15 residues. The V end was cut by 5 bases, the J end by 10 bases, with 21 bases between. Germline CDR1 SGHAT, CDR2 FQNNGV. The CDR3 coding sequence is TGTGCCAGCAGCACGACTGGCGGGGATGGTTCAGAGCAGTTCTTC. It encodes CASSTTGGDGSEQFF.

The rearrangement links TRBV4-2 to TRBJ1-1, with D unclear. V was pared by 1 base and J by 0 bases, with 3 bases between. CDR3 length equals 13 residues. The germline V gene encodes CDR1 LGHNA and CDR2 YNFKEQ. The CDR3 sequence is CASSQAVNTEAFF. In nucleotides, the CDR3 is TGTGCCAGCAGCCAAGCGGTGAACACTGAAGCTTTCTTT.

The V call is TRBV18, the J call TRBJ1-1; 7 bases map to TRBD1. Germline CDR1 reads KGHSH; CDR2 reads LQKENI. This CDR3 has 14 residues. The V segment lost 3 bases and the J segment 7 bases; nucleotides outside the gene matches: 8. CDR3 amino acids: CASSPTTGRYEAFF. The CDR3 nucleotides read TGTGCCAGCTCACCCACGACAGGGAGGTATGAAGCTTTCTTT.

The chain links TRBV2 to TRBJ2-7, with TRBD2 identical over 10 bases. J lost 7 bases, V lost 6 bases, and 9 bases had no gene match. The CDR3 is made up of 14 amino acids. CDR1 is SNHLY and CDR2 is FYNNEI in the germline V gene. This chain's CDR3 is CASRERGGRWEQYF. Written as DNA, the CDR3 is TGTGCCAGCAGAGAGCGGGGGGGCCGTTGGGAGCAGTACTTC.

This chain uses TRBV11-2 with TRBJ1-2; maybe TRBD1 (6 bases). V lost 5 bases to trimming and J lost 6 bases, with 22 bases between them. Germline V gives CDR1 SGHAT, CDR2 FQNNGV. The CDR3 covers 16 residues. The CDR3 here is CASSPINRAGKDGYTF. DNA for the CDR3: TGTGCCAGCAGCCCCATCAACAGGGCGGGGAAGGATGGCTACACCTTC.

The J gene is TRBJ1-2, the V gene TRBV28, with TRBD1 as a possible D gene (5 bases). Germline lookup yields CDR1 MDHEN and CDR2 SYDVKM. Deletions cut 7 bases from V and 8 bases from J, with 17 bases between. The CDR3 runs 13 residues. CDR3 in DNA: TGTGCCAGCACCCCGAGGGGCGGCCCCGGCTACACCTTC. Its protein is CASTPRGGPGYTF.

This clone was recorded only once. The chain is built from TRBV7-9 and TRBJ1-2; TRBD1 matches 9 bases. Germline CDR1 and CDR2: SEHNR and FQNEAQ (reference sequence). Unmatched junction bases numbered 11, after V lost 5 bases and J lost 7 bases. The CDR3 has 15 residues. CDR3 protein: CASSGDRGWIGGYTF. The CDR3 DNA is TGTGCCAGCAGCGGCGACAGGGGGTGGATAGGTGGCTACACCTTC. The complete variable domain, with remaining parts taken from reference TRBV7-9 and TRBJ1-2, reads DTGVSQNPRHKITKRGQNVTFRCDPISEHNRLYWYRQTLGQGPEFLTYFQNEAQLEKSRLLSDRFSAERPKGSFSTLEIQRTEQGDSAMYLCASSGDRGWIGGYTFGSGTRLTVV.

This clone showed up just a few times. This chain connects TRBV27 to TRBJ1-1, with TRBD1 matching over 8 bases. CDR3 length equals 15 residues. Germline CDR1 MNHEY, CDR2 SMNVEV (reference sequence). With 5 bases clipped from V and 4 bases from J, the junction kept 9 bases outside the gene matches. CDR3 nucleotides: TGTGCCAGCAGTAGATCAACAGGGGGAAGCACTGAAGCTTTCTTT. This translates into CASSRSTGGSTEAFF.

The V and J genes are TRBV4-2 and TRBJ1-6; D remains unclear. CDR3 length: 14 residues. CDR1 and CDR2 (germline): LGHNA, YNFKEQ. V lost 0 bases and J 10 bases, leaving 10 bases between the germline ends. In nucleotides, the CDR3 is TGTGCCAGCAGCCAAGATGTCGGGGAATCACCCCTCCACTTT. As protein: CASSQDVGESPLHF.

The rearrangement uses TRBV7-3 and TRBJ1-2, with 8 bases matching TRBD1. Losses at the gene ends were 5 bases for V and 6 bases for J; bases not matched to a gene: 5. Germline CDR1 is SGHTA and CDR2 is FQGTGA. This CDR3 has 13 residues. The CDR3 here is CASSDGTGHGYTF. In DNA, the CDR3 is TGTGCCAGCAGCGACGGGACAGGACATGGCTACACCTTC.

The table lists this clone with a few counts. V and J are TRBV24-1 and TRBJ1-1; D uncertain. Germline V gene sequence: CDR1 KGHDR, CDR2 SFDVKD. CDR3 size: 15 residues. Trimming left V 5 bases short and J 1 base short, with 13 bases between. In nucleotides, the CDR3 is TGTGCCACCAGTGCCCCCCCTCCGTGGAACACTGAAGCTTTCTTT. This gives the protein CATSAPPPWNTEAFF.

The chain uses TRBV11-2 and TRBJ2-5; 7 bases are shared with TRBD1. After removal of 4 bases from V and 3 bases from J, the junction contained 2 bases not matched to a gene. Germline-derived CDR1 and CDR2 are SGHAT and FQNNGV. The CDR3 is 13 residues long. The CDR3 loop is CASSSGTEETQYF. Written as DNA, the CDR3 is TGTGCCAGCAGCTCGGGGACAGAAGAGACCCAGTACTTC.

The chain recombines TRBV7-3 with TRBJ2-2; no definite D call. The length of the CDR3 is 14 residues. V was trimmed by 10 bases and J by 6 bases, leaving 18 bases between them. The germline V gene encodes CDR1 SGHTA and CDR2 FQGTGA. CDR3 amino acids: CATRNGLDSGELFF. The CDR3 DNA reads as TGTGCCACCAGGAATGGGCTAGACTCCGGGGAGCTGTTTTTT.

The V and J genes are TRBV7-2 and TRBJ2-1, with 10 positions matching TRBD1. J lost 12 bases, V lost 5 bases, and 7 bases had no gene match. This CDR3 has 13 amino acids. In germline, CDR1 is SGHTA, CDR2 FQGNSA. DNA for the CDR3: TGTGCCAGCAGCCCGGGACAGGGGCAACGGCAGTTCTTC. The encoded protein is CASSPGQGQRQFF.

The chain carries TRBV7-3 and TRBJ2-1, with 7 bases that match TRBD1. This CDR3 has 16 residues. CDR1 and CDR2 from the germline V gene are SGHTA and FQGTGA. Germline trimming cut 5 bases from V and 10 bases from J; bases unmatched to any gene: 17. CDR3 protein: CASSPDRAVIRSEQFF. CDR3 DNA sequence: TGTGCCAGCAGCCCAGACAGGGCAGTAATCCGATCGGAGCAGTTCTTC.

The V call is TRBV12-3 or TRBV12-4, the J call TRBJ2-1; D not resolved. V dropped 6 bases and J dropped 12 bases, with 15 bases sitting between them. The CDR3 has 12 residues. The CDR3, as DNA: TGTGCCAGCAGCCCAATCCAGAGAGGGCAGTTCTTC. It is translated as CASSPIQRGQFF.

V is TRBV28 and J is TRBJ2-1; 7 positions match TRBD2. V was pared by 2 bases and J by 9 bases, with 25 bases of the junction left unmatched. The CDR3 runs to 20 residues. The germline V gene encodes CDR1 MDHEN and CDR2 SYDVKM. This chain's CDR3 is CASSLPGGTTKEVDRGEQFF. As DNA, the CDR3 is TGTGCCAGCAGTTTACCGGGTGGGACTACCAAAGAGGTAGATAGGGGTGAGCAGTTCTTC.

In regard to this clone: Other DNA sequences in this sample translate to the same CDR3. The chain combines TRBV5-1 with TRBJ1-2; unclear D gene. Deletions cut 0 bases from V and 4 bases from J, with 4 bases between. Germline V gene sequence: CDR1 SGHRS, CDR2 YFSETQ. The CDR3 runs to 12 residues. The CDR3 loop reads CASSLEGYGYTF. The CDR3 DNA sequence: TGCGCCAGCAGCTTGGAAGGCTATGGCTACACCTTC.

The chain joins TRBV5-4 to TRBJ1-1, with 7 bases fitting TRBD1. CDR1 and CDR2 (germline): SGHNT, YYREEE (reference sequence). The V and J ends lost 5 bases and 7 bases, in that order; junction bases with no gene match: 11. The length of the CDR3 is 14 residues. The CDR3 DNA is TGTGCCAGCAGAACTAAAACAGGGGTCGATGAAGCTTTCTTT. Its translation is CASRTKTGVDEAFF.

The CDR3 reads CASSFTGTNTEAFF. Here the CDR3 DNA reads TGTGCCAGCAGTTTTACAGGGACGAACACTGAAGCTTTCTTT. The rearrangement joins TRBV27 to TRBJ1-1; a weak D match, TRBD1 (6 bases). Germline V gives CDR1 MNHEY, CDR2 SMNVEV (reference sequence). With 3 bases removed from V and 1 base from J, the gap between germline ends came to 9 bases. The length of the CDR3 is 14 residues.

Of note for this clone: This same CDR3 is encoded by further DNA sequences in the sample. The J gene is TRBJ2-3, the V gene TRBV28; 9 positions match TRBD2. From germline, CDR1 is MDHEN and CDR2 SYDVKM. The CDR3 sequence is 15 residues long. V shed 3 bases, J shed 6 bases, and the junction held 7 bases outside the gene matches. In DNA form, the CDR3 reads TGTGCCAGCAGTTTGGCGGGGGGGCCGGTTGATACGCAGTATTTT. It encodes CASSLAGGPVDTQYF.

V usage is TRBV19 and J usage is TRBJ1-3; perhaps TRBD1 as D (5 bases). The CDR3 totals 14 residues. Per the germline V gene, CDR1 is LNHDA and CDR2 is SQIVND (reference sequence). The V end lost 5 bases, the J end lost 2 bases, and 10 bases lay between the germline ends. CDR3 sequence: CASSQRGAGNTIYF. In nucleotides, the CDR3 is TGTGCCAGTAGTCAAAGAGGGGCTGGAAACACCATATATTTT.

The chain combines TRBV30 with TRBJ1-4; D ambiguous. Between the trimmed V and J ends, which lost 4 bases and 0 bases, there was a span of 15 bases. The CDR3 runs 16 residues. The V gene's germline CDR1 is GTSNPN and CDR2 SVGIG (reference sequence). The CDR3 region is CAWTQTRGATNEKLFF. The DNA of the CDR3 is TGTGCCTGGACCCAAACAAGAGGTGCAACTAATGAAAAACTGTTTTTT.

CDR3 residues: CASSQRGETRGGPETQYF. The CDR3 DNA is TGCGCCAGCAGCCAGAGAGGAGAGACGCGGGGGGGCCCAGAGACCCAGTACTTC. The chain employs TRBV4-1 and TRBJ2-5; the match to TRBD2 covers 9 bases. Germline CDR1 MGHRA, CDR2 YSYEKL. The CDR3 loop spans 18 amino acids. V lost 3 bases and J lost 4; bases outside the gene matches: 15.

V and J are TRBV9 and TRBJ2-2; D call uncertain. The V gene's germline CDR1 is SGDLS and CDR2 YYNGEE. V shed 0 bases and J shed 4 bases, with 4 bases lying between them. The CDR3 is 13 amino acids. The DNA for the CDR3 is TGTGCCAGCAGCGTAGCGGGCACCGGGGAGCTGTTTTTT. This gives the protein CASSVAGTGELFF.